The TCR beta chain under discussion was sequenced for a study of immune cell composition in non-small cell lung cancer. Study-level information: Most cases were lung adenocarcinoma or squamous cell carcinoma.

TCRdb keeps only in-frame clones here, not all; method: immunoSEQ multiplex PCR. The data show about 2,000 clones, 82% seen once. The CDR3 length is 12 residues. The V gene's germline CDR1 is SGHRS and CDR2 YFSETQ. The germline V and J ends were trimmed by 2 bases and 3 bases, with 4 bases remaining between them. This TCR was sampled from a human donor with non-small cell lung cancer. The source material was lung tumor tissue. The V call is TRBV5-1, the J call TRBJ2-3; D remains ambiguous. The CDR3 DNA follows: TGCGCCAGCAGCTTCGCGACAGATACGCAGTATTTT. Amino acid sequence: CASSFATDTQYF.